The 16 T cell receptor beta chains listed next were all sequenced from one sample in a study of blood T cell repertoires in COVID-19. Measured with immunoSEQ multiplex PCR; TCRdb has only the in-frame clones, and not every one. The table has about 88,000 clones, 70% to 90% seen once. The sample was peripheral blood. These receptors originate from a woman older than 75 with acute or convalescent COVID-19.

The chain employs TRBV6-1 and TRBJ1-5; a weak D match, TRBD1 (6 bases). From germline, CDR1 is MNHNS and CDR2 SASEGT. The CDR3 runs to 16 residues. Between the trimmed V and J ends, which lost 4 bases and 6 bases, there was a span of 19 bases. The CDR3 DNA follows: TGTGCCAGCAGTGCAACTACCGCTCCAGGGGTTCAGCCCCAGCATTTT. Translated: CASSATTAPGVQPQHF.

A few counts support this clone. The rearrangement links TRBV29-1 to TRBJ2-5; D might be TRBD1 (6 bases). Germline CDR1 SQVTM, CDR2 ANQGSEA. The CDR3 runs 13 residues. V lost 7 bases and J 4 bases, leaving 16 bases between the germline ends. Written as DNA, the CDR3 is TGCAGCGCTTTTAGGTCAGGGGCAGAGACCCAGTACTTC. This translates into CSAFRSGAETQYF. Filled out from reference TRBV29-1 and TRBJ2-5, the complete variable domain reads SAVISQKPSRDICQRGTSLTIQCQVDSQVTMMFWYRQQPGQSLTLIATANQGSEATYESGFVIDKFPISRPNLTFSTLTVSNMSPEDSSIYLCSAFRSGAETQYFGPGTRLLVL.

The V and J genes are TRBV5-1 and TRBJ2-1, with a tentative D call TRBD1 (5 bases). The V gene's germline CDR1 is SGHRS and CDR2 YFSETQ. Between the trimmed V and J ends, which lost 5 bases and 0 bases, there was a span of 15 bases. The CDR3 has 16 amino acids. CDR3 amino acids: CASRDSRGGSYNEQFF. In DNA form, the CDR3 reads TGCGCCAGCAGAGATTCTAGGGGCGGCTCCTACAATGAGCAGTTCTTC.

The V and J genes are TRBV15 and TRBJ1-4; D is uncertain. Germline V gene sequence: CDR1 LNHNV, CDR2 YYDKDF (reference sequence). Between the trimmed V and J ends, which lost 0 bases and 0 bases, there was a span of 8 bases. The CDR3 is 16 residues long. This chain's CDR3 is CATSRDPGATNEKLFF. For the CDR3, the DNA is TGTGCCACCAGCAGAGATCCGGGTGCAACTAATGAAAAACTGTTTTTT.

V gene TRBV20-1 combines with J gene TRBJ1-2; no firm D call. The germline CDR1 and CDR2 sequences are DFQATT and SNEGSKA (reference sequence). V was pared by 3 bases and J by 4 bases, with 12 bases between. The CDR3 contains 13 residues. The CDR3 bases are TGCAGTGCTAGTGAGCCCGGGTCCTATGGCTACACCTTC. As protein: CSASEPGSYGYTF.

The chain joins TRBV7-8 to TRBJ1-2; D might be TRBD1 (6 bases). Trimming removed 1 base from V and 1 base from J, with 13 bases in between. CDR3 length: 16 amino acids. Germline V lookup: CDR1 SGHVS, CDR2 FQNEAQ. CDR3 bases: TGTGCCAGCAGCTTAGTGGGGACACCTCTTAACTATGGCTACACCTTC. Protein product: CASSLVGTPLNYGYTF.

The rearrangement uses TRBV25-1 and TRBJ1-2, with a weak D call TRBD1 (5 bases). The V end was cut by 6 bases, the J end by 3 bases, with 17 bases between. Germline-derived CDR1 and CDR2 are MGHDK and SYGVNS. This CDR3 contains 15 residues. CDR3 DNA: TGTGCCAGCAGGTCGGGGGAGAGTTACGACTATGGCTACACCTTC. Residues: CASRSGESYDYGYTF.

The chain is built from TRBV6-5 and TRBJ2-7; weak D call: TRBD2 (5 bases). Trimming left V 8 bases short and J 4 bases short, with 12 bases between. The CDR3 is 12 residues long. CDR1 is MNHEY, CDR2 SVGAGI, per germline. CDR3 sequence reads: CASGASTYEQYF. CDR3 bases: TGTGCCAGCGGCGCTAGCACGTACGAGCAGTACTTC.

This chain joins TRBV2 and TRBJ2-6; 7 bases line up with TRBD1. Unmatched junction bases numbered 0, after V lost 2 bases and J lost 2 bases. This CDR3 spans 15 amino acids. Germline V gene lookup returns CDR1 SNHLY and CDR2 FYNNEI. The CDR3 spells CASSETGAGANVLTF. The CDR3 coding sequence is TGTGCCAGCAGTGAAACAGGGGCTGGGGCCAACGTCCTGACTTTC.

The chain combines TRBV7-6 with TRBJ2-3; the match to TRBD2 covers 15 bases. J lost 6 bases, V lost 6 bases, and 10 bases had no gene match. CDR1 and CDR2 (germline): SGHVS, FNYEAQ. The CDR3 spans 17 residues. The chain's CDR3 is CASSRDSGLAGGDTQYF. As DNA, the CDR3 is TGTGCCAGCAGTCGTGACTCGGGACTAGCGGGAGGTGATACGCAGTATTTT.

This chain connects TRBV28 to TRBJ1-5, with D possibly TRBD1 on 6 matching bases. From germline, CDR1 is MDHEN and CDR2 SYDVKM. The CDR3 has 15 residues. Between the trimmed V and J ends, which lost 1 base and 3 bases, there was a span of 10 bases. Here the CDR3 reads CASSLYTGPNQPQHF. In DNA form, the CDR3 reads TGTGCCAGCAGTTTATACACAGGGCCCAATCAGCCCCAGCATTTT.

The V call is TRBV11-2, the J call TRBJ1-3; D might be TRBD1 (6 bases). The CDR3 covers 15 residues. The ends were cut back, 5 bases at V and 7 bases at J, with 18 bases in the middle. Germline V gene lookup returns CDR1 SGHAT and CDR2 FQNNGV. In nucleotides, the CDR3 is TGTGCCAGCAGCGGATTACAGGGTTGGGGGAACACCATATATTTT. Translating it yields CASSGLQGWGNTIYF.

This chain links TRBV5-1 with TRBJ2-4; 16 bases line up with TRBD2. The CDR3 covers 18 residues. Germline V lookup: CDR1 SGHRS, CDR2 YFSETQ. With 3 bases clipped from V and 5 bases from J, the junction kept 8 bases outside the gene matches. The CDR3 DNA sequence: TGCGCCAGCAGCTCGGAGGGGACTAGCGGGAGGGCCCAAAACATTCAGTACTTC. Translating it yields CASSSEGTSGRAQNIQYF.

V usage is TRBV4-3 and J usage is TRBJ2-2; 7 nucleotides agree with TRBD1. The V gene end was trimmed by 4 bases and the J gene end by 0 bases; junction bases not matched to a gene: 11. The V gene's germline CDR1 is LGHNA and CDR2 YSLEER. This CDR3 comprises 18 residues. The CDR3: CASSLLWGQSANTGELFF. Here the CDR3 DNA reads TGCGCCAGCAGCCTCCTCTGGGGACAGTCCGCGAACACCGGGGAGCTGTTTTTT.

This CDR3 is CASSYSQGWGNEKLFF. The CDR3 bases are TGTGCCAGCAGTTACAGCCAGGGGTGGGGTAATGAAAAACTGTTTTTT. V gene TRBV6-5 combines with J gene TRBJ1-4, with D perhaps TRBD1 (6 bases). V shed 2 bases and J shed 4 bases, with 14 bases lying between them. The CDR3 is 16 amino acids. The V gene's germline CDR1 is MNHEY and CDR2 SVGAGI.

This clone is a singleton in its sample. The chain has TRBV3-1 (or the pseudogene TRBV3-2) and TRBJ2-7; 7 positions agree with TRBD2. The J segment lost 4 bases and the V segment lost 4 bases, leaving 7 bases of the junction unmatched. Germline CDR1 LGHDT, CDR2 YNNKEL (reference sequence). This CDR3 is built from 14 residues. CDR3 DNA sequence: TGTGCCAGCAGCCGACTAGCTTCAGAATACGAGCAGTACTTC. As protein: CASSRLASEYEQYF.